This T cell receptor (beta chain) was captured by sequencing in a study of early stage breast cancer tumors. Across the whole study: Twelve of the 16 invasive tumors were ER+, PR+ and HER2-.

Study observations and caveats: Most shared enriched TCRB sequences were commonly generated ones. Compared with adjacent normal breast tissue, tumors showed around 2.7-fold greater T cell density and higher clonality. Unsorted bulk genomic DNA sequencing lacked pairing and functional marker data.

TCRdb's copy holds only in-frame clones and misses some; the assay was immunoSEQ multiplex PCR. This sample has about 2,600 clones; about 61% occur once, and the top ten carry roughly 22%. Worth noting for this clone: Its antigen remains unknown.

This CDR3 comprises 12 residues. The ends were cut back, 1 base at V and 11 bases at J, with 9 bases in the middle. The germline V gene has CDR1 MNHNS and CDR2 SASEGT. J is TRBJ2-4 and V is TRBV6-1; D gene unclear. The specimen was normal breast tissue next to the tumor. The source of this sequence is a person between 50 and 60 years old with breast cancer. The CDR3 reads CASSEGGTVQYF. The CDR3 DNA is TGTGCCAGCAGTGAAGGGGGAACAGTTCAGTACTTC.